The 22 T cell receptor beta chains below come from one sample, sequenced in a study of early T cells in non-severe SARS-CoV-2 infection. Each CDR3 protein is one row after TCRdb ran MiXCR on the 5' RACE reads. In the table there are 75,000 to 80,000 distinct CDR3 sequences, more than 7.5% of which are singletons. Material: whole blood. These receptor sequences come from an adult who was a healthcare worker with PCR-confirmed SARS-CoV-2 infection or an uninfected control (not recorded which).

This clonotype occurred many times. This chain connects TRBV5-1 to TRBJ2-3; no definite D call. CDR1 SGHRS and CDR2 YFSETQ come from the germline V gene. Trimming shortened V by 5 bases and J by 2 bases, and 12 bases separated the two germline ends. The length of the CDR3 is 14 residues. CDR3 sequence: CASSRLKHTDTQYF. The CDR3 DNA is TGCGCCAGCAGTCGGCTTAAACACACAGATACGCAGTATTTT.

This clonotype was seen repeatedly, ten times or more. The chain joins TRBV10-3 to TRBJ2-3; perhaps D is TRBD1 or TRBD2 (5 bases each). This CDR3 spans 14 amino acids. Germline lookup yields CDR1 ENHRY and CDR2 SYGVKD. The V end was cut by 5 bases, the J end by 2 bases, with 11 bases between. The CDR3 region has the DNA TGTGCCATCAGTTACGGGACGGCCACAGATACGCAGTATTTT. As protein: CAISYGTATDTQYF.

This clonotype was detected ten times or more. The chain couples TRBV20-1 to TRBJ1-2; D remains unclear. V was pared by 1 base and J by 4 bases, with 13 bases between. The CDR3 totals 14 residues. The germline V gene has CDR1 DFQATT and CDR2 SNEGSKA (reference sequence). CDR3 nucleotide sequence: TGCAGTGCTAGAGGGCCCCAGGAGTTCTATGGCTACACCTTC. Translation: CSARGPQEFYGYTF.

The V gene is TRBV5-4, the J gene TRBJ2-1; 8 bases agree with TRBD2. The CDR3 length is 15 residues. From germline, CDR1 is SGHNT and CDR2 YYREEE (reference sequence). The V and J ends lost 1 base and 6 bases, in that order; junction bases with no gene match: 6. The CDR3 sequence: CASSLPGLGGNEQFF. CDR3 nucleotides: TGTGCCAGCAGCTTGCCGGGACTAGGAGGCAATGAGCAGTTCTTC.

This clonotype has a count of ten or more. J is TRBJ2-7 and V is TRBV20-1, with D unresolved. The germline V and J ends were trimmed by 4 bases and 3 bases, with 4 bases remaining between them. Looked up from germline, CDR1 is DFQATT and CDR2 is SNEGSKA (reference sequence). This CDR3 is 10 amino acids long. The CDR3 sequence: CSANGYEQYF. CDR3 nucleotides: TGCAGTGCTAATGGCTACGAGCAGTACTTC.

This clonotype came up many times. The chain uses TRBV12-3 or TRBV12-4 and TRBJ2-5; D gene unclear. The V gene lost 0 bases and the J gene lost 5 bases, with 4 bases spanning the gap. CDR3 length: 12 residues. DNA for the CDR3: TGTGCCAGCAGTTTAGCGCGGGAGACCCAGTACTTC. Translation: CASSLARETQYF.

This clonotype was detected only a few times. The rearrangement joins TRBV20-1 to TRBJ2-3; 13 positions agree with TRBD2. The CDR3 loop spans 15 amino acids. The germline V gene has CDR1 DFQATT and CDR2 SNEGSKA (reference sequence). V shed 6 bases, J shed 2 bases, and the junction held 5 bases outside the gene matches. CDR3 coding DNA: TGCAGTGCCCCCGGGACTAGCGGGATCACAGATACGCAGTATTTT. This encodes CSAPGTSGITDTQYF.

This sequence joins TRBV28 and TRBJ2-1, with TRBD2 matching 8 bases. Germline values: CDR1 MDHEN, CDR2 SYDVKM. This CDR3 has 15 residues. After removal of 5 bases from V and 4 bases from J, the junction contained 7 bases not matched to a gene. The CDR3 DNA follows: TGTGCCAGCAGTCCCCACGGGAGGGGGTACAATGAGCAGTTCTTC. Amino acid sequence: CASSPHGRGYNEQFF.

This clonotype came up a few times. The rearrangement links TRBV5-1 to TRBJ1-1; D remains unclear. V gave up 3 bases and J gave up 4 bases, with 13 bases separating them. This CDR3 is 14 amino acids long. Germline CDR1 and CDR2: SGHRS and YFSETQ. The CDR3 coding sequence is TGCGCCAGCAGCTACGGTGGTAGTTTCACTGAAGCTTTCTTT. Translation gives CASSYGGSFTEAFF.

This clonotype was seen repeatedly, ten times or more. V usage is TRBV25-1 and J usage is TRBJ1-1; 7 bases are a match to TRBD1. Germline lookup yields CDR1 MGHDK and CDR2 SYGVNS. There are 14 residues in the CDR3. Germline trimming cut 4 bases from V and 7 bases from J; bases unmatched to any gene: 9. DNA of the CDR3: TGTGCCAGCAGTGCACCGGGACAGCTTAATGAAGCTTTCTTT. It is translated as CASSAPGQLNEAFF.

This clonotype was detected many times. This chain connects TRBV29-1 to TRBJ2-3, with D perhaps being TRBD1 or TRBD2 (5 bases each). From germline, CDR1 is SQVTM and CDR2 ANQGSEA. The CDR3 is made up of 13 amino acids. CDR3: CSGRGALTDTQYF. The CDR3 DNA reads TGCAGTGGGAGAGGGGCCCTCACAGATACGCAGTATTTT.

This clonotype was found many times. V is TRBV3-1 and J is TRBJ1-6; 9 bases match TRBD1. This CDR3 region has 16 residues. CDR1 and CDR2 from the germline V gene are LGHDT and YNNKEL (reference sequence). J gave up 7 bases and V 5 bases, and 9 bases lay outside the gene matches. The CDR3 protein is CASSSLGTGSNSPLHF. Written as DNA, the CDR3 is TGTGCCAGCAGCTCCTTGGGGACAGGGAGCAATTCACCCCTCCACTTT.

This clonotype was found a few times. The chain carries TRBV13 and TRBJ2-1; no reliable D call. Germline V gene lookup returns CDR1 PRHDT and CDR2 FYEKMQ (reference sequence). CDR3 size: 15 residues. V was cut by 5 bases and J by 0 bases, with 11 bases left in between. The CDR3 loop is CASSRSDLSYNEQFF. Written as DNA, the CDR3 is TGTGCCAGCAGCCGCAGTGACCTCTCCTACAATGAGCAGTTCTTC.

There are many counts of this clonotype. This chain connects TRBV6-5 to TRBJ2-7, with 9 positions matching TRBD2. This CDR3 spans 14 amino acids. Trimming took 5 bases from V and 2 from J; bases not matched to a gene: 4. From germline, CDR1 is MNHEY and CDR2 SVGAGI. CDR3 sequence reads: CASSPTSGPYEQYF. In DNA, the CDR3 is TGTGCCAGCAGTCCCACTAGCGGGCCCTACGAGCAGTACTTC.

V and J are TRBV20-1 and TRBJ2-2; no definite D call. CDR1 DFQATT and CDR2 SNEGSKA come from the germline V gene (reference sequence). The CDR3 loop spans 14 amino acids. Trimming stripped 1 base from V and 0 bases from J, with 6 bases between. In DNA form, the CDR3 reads TGCAGTGCTAGAGGTTGGGCGAACACCGGGGAGCTGTTTTTT. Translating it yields CSARGWANTGELFF.

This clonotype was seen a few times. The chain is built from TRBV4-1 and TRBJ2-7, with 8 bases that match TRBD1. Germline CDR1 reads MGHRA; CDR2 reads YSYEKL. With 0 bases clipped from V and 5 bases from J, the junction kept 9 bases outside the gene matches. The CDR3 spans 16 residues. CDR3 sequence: CASSQDRDRKGHEQYF. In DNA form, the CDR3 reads TGCGCCAGCAGCCAAGATCGGGACAGGAAAGGCCACGAGCAGTACTTC.

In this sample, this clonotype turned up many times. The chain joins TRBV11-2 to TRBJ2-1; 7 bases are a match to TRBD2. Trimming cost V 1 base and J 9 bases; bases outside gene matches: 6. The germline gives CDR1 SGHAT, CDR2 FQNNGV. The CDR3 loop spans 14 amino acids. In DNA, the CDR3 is TGTGCCAGCAGCTTAGGACTAGCCTCCAGTGAGCAGTTCTTC. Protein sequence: CASSLGLASSEQFF. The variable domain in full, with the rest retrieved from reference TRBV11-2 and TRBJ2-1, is EAGVAQSPRYKIIEKRQSVAFWCNPISGHATLYWYQQILGQGPKLLIQFQNNGVVDDSQLPKDRFSAERLKGVDSTLKIQPAKLEDSAVYLCASSLGLASSEQFFGPGTRLTVL.

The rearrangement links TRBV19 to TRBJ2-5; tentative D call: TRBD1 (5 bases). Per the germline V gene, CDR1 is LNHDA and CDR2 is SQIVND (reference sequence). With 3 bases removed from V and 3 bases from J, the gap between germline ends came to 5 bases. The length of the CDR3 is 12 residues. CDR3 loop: CASSIREETQYF. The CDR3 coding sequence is TGTGCCAGTAGTATCAGGGAAGAGACCCAGTACTTC.

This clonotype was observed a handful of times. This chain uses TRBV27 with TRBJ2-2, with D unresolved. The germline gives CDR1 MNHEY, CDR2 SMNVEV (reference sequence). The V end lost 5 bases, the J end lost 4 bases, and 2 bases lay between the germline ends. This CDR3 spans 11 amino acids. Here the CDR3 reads CASSTTGELFF. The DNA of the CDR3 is TGTGCCAGCAGTACCACCGGGGAGCTGTTTTTT.

CDR3 DNA: TGTGCCAGCAGCTTGGGCCGGGACCGGACCACCGGGGAGCTGTTTTTT. Amino acids: CASSLGRDRTTGELFF. The V gene is TRBV5-6, the J gene TRBJ2-2; either TRBD1 or TRBD2 may supply D (5 bases each). This CDR3 has 16 amino acids. The germline V and J ends were trimmed by 0 bases and 4 bases, with 13 bases remaining between them. The germline V gene has CDR1 SGHDT and CDR2 YYEEEE.

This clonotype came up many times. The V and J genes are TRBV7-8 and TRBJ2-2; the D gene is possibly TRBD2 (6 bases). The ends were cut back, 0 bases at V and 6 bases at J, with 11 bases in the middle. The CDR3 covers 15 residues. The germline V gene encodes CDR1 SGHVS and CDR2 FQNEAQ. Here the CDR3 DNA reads TGTGCCAGCAGCTTAGCGGGAGGAAGGTCCGGGGAGCTGTTTTTT. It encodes CASSLAGGRSGELFF.

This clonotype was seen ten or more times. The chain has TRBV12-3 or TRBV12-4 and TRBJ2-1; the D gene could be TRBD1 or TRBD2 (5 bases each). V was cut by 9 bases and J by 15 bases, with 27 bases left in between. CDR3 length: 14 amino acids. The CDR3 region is CASIQDLGTQTLFF. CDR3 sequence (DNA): TGTGCCAGTATTCAGGACCTAGGGACGCAAACGCTGTTCTTC.